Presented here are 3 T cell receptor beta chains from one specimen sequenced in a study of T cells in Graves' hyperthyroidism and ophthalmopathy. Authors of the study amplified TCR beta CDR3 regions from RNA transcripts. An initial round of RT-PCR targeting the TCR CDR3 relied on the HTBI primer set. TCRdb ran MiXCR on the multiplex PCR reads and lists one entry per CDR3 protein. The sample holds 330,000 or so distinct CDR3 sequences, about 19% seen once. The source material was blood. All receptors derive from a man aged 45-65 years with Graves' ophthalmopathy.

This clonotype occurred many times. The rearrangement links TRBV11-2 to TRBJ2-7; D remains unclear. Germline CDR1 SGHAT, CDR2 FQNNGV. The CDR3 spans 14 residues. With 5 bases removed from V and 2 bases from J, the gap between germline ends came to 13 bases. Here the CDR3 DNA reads TGTGCCAGCAGCGTGGGCCTCGCCCCCTACGAGCAGTACTTC. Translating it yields CASSVGLAPYEQYF.

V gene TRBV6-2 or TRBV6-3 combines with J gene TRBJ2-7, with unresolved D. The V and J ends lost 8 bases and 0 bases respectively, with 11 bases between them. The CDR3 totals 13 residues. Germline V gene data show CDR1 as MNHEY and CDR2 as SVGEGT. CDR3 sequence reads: CASLRPTSYEQYF. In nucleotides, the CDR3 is TGTGCCAGCCTAAGGCCGACCTCCTACGAGCAGTACTTC.

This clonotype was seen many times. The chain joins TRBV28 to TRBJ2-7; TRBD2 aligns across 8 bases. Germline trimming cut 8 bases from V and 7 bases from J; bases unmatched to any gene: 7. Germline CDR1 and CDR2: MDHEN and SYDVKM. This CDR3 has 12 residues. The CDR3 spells CASQSGSREQYF. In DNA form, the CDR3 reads TGTGCCAGCCAAAGCGGGAGTCGGGAGCAGTACTTC.